The next 16 T cell receptor beta chains were all read from a single sample in a study of CD8 T cells in Susac syndrome. Random hexamers served to reverse transcribe about 0.45 to 1 ug RNA. TCRdb itself ran the immunoSEQ multiplex PCR reads through MiXCR, one entry per CDR3 protein. This sample has some 160,000 distinct CDR3 sequences; about 91% occur once, and the top ten carry roughly 0.08%. Sequencing input: CD4+ T cells from PBMCs. Source of these receptors: a human donor in good health.

V is TRBV5-6 and J is TRBJ1-1, with D unresolved. Deletions cut 1 base from V and 5 bases from J, with 9 bases between. The CDR3 is 13 residues long. From germline, CDR1 is SGHDT and CDR2 YYEEEE. The CDR3 protein is CASSLPSRTEAFF. The CDR3 DNA reads as TGTGCCAGCAGCTTGCCCTCGCGGACTGAAGCTTTCTTT.

This chain connects TRBV14 to TRBJ1-2, with 12 bases lining up with TRBD1. In germline, CDR1 is SGHDN, CDR2 FVKESK. This CDR3 comprises 18 residues. Trimming took 3 bases from V and 4 from J; bases not matched to a gene: 12. Written as DNA, the CDR3 is TGTGCCAGCAGCCAGCGACCGGGACAGGGGGCGCTAAGCTATGGCTACACCTTC. It yields the protein CASSQRPGQGALSYGYTF.

This clonotype was picked up one time. The CDR3 sequence is CASSQGRGSYEQYF. The CDR3 DNA reads as TGTGCCAGCTCGCAAGGGAGGGGCTCCTACGAGCAGTACTTC. The J gene is TRBJ2-7, the V gene TRBV18, with 7 nucleotides matching TRBD2. Germline CDR1 and CDR2: KGHSH and LQKENI. This CDR3 is 14 amino acids long. J lost 0 bases, V lost 6 bases, and 5 bases had no gene match.

The chain has TRBV6-6 and TRBJ2-7; TRBD1 matches at 7 bases. There are 14 residues in the CDR3. Losses at the gene ends were 7 bases for V and 0 bases for J; bases not matched to a gene: 6. CDR1 and CDR2 (germline): MNHNY, SVGAGI (reference sequence). The DNA of the CDR3 is TGTGCCAGCATACAGGGGACCTCCTCCTACGAGCAGTACTTC. Its protein is CASIQGTSSYEQYF.

The chain has TRBV28 and TRBJ1-1, with D maybe TRBD1 (6 bases). The CDR3 totals 14 residues. Trimming removed 5 bases from V and 4 bases from J, with 14 bases in between. Germline CDR1 MDHEN, CDR2 SYDVKM. The CDR3 nucleotides read TGTGCCAGCAGTGCCCTCACAGGGTCCACTGAAGCTTTCTTT. Its protein product is CASSALTGSTEAFF.

The V call is TRBV29-1, the J call TRBJ1-1; 7 bases align to TRBD1. Germline lookup yields CDR1 SQVTM and CDR2 ANQGSEA. This CDR3 region has 14 residues. Losses at the gene ends were 5 bases for V and 2 bases for J; bases not matched to a gene: 8. CDR3 in amino acids: CSVLSRGANTEAFF. The CDR3 nucleotides are TGCAGCGTTTTATCCAGGGGGGCAAACACTGAAGCTTTCTTT.

V usage is TRBV15 and J usage is TRBJ2-7, with D maybe TRBD2 (6 bases). CDR3 length: 16 residues. CDR1 is LNHNV, CDR2 YYDKDF, per germline (reference sequence). V gave up 1 base and J gave up 2 bases, with 15 bases separating them. The CDR3 nucleotides read TGTGCCACCAGCAGAGCTTCGAGAGGGAGGCCCTACGAGCAGTACTTC. The encoded protein is CATSRASRGRPYEQYF.

The chain links TRBV6-5 to TRBJ2-7; the D gene is possibly TRBD1 (6 bases). Germline V gives CDR1 MNHEY, CDR2 SVGAGI. The CDR3 loop spans 15 amino acids. V gave up 6 bases and J gave up 4 bases, with 19 bases separating them. In DNA, the CDR3 is TGTGCCAGCAGCCCCTTACAGGGCTGGGGATACGAGCAGTACTTC. This encodes CASSPLQGWGYEQYF.

The chain recombines TRBV7-2 with TRBJ1-1; D may be TRBD1 (5 bases). The ends were cut back, 6 bases at V and 1 base at J, with 9 bases in the middle. Per the germline V gene, CDR1 is SGHTA and CDR2 is FQGNSA. The CDR3 covers 13 residues. This chain's CDR3 is CASRRGRNTEAFF. The CDR3 coding sequence is TGTGCCAGCAGAAGGGGACGGAACACTGAAGCTTTCTTT.

CDR3 sequence: CSAPGAGQETQYF. DNA of the CDR3: TGCAGTGCCCCCGGGGCGGGGCAAGAGACCCAGTACTTC. The rearrangement links TRBV20-1 to TRBJ2-5, with D possibly being TRBD2 (6 bases). Per germline, CDR1 DFQATT and CDR2 SNEGSKA (reference sequence). This CDR3 is built from 13 residues. Trimming cost V 6 bases and J 2 bases, with 13 bases left between them.

V is TRBV7-6 and J is TRBJ1-4, with D perhaps TRBD1 (5 bases). The CDR3 totals 18 residues. The germline V gene encodes CDR1 SGHVS and CDR2 FNYEAQ. Trimming left V 1 base short and J 0 bases short, with 15 bases between. This chain's CDR3 is CASSLERQSTATNEKLFF. The CDR3, as DNA: TGTGCCAGCAGCTTAGAGCGACAGTCGACTGCAACTAATGAAAAACTGTTTTTT.

The chain uses TRBV14 and TRBJ2-1; 12 bases align to TRBD2. V lost 2 bases, J lost 7 bases, and 9 bases stayed unmatched. Germline V lookup: CDR1 SGHDN, CDR2 FVKESK. The CDR3 totals 17 residues. The CDR3 DNA follows: TGTGCCAGCAGCCAACTCCGACTAGCGGGAGCGGGGAATGAGCAGTTCTTC. Encoded protein: CASSQLRLAGAGNEQFF.

The rearrangement joins TRBV6-1 to TRBJ1-1, with D uncertain. Trimming took off 10 bases at V and 1 base at J, with 22 bases between the two ends. This CDR3 region has 16 residues. Germline CDR1 reads MNHNS; CDR2 reads SASEGT. The CDR3 bases are TGTGCCACCAGCCGCGGTGGTCAGGTCCCGAACACTGAAGCTTTCTTT. Protein: CATSRGGQVPNTEAFF.

This clonotype was seen only once. The chain recombines TRBV25-1 with TRBJ2-7; D remains unclear. Per the germline V gene, CDR1 is MGHDK and CDR2 is SYGVNS. The ends were cut back, 5 bases at V and 0 bases at J, with 14 bases in the middle. The CDR3 runs 15 residues. CDR3 region: CASSLPRSSSYEQYF. Written as DNA, the CDR3 is TGTGCCAGCAGTCTCCCGAGAAGTTCCTCCTACGAGCAGTACTTC.

The CDR3 bases are TGTGCCAGCAGTCCCATTAGGTTTGATACGCAGTATTTT. This gives the protein CASSPIRFDTQYF. This chain links TRBV12-3 or TRBV12-4 with TRBJ2-3; D call uncertain. This CDR3 contains 13 residues. V lost 5 bases and J lost 6, with 12 bases in between.

This chain's CDR3 is CASSDTGLAKNIQYF. The CDR3 nucleotides read TGTGCCAGCAGTGATACAGGGTTAGCCAAAAACATTCAGTACTTC. V gene TRBV25-1 combines with J gene TRBJ2-4; TRBD1 might be the D (6 bases). The V end lost 3 bases, the J end lost 0 bases, and 9 bases lay between the germline ends. CDR3 length equals 15 residues. Germline lookup yields CDR1 MGHDK and CDR2 SYGVNS.